The clone carrying this TCR beta chain showed up just a few times. The data stem from a study of T-cell reconstitution after alpha-beta-depleted transplantation in children. Unique molecular identifiers were used to barcode this TCRbeta library. In TCRdb, the PCR reads were re-called with MiXCR into one record per CDR3 protein. Of approximately 390,000 distinct CDR3 sequences listed, 11% are singletons. The CDR3 is 14 residues long. Germline-derived CDR1 and CDR2 are DFQATT and SNEGSKA (reference sequence). The V end lost 3 bases, the J end lost 1 base, and 12 bases lay between the germline ends. The TCR sequence derives from a human donor who donated a stem cell graft to a child with acute myeloid leukemia. The V and J genes are TRBV20-1 and TRBJ2-5, with TRBD1 as a possible D gene (5 bases). The material sequenced was PBMCs from the stem cell graft donor, taken from the stem cell graft. The CDR3 sequence: CSASTIRGQETQYF. The CDR3 DNA is TGCAGTGCTAGTACCATTAGGGGCCAAGAGACCCAGTACTTC.